Below are 18 T cell receptor beta chains sequenced from a single sample in a study of control samples from healthy donors and cancer patients. This table comes from immunoSEQ multiplex PCR, and its TCRdb copy is limited to in-frame clones, with some not included. The table includes about 120,000 clones, 93% detected once. Sequenced: blood. The receptors originated from a young man in good health.

This chain links TRBV28 with TRBJ2-3; D remains ambiguous. The CDR3 extends over 12 amino acids. Trimming shortened V by 6 bases and J by 0 bases, and 4 bases separated the two germline ends. Germline V gene sequence: CDR1 MDHEN, CDR2 SYDVKM. CDR3 sequence (DNA): TGTGCCAGCAGGATGAGCACAGATACGCAGTATTTT. Encoded protein: CASRMSTDTQYF.

The chain couples TRBV12-1 to TRBJ1-4. TRBV12-1 is noted as a pseudogene. The CDR3 loop spans 16 amino acids. The CDR3 region has the DNA TGTGCCAGCAGCTGCAAACGGGGGGCGAGTAATGAAAAACTGTTTTTT. Translated, it gives CASSCKRGASNEKLFF.

The chain couples TRBV4-1 to TRBJ1-3; D is uncertain. The germline V and J ends were trimmed by 4 bases and 0 bases, with 10 bases remaining between them. Germline V gives CDR1 MGHRA, CDR2 YSYEKL. This CDR3 spans 15 amino acids. CDR3 DNA: TGCGCCAGCAGCCCCGGGCGGGGCTCTGGAAACACCATATATTTT. As protein: CASSPGRGSGNTIYF.

J is TRBJ2-5 and V is TRBV5-1, with D possibly being TRBD1 or TRBD2 (5 bases each). Trimming cost V 3 bases and J 1 base, with 10 bases left between them. The CDR3 length is 14 residues. Germline V gene sequence: CDR1 SGHRS, CDR2 YFSETQ. Written as DNA, the CDR3 is TGCGCCAGCAGCTACTCGGGACCCCAAGAGACCCAGTACTTC. Translating gives CASSYSGPQETQYF.

The chain couples TRBV7-8 to TRBJ1-5; D is undetermined. CDR3 length equals 14 residues. V was cut by 4 bases and J by 5 bases, with 12 bases left in between. The germline V gene has CDR1 SGHVS and CDR2 FQNEAQ. As DNA, the CDR3 is TGTGCCAGCAGCTCTAGTAGGGTGGATCAGCCCCAGCATTTT. This sequence encodes CASSSSRVDQPQHF.

This clone was found once. The chain uses TRBV5-1 and TRBJ2-5; the match to TRBD2 covers 7 bases. J lost 0 bases, V lost 1 base, and 0 bases had no gene match. CDR1 and CDR2 from the germline V gene are SGHRS and YFSETQ. This CDR3 has 14 amino acids. The CDR3, as DNA: TGCGCCAGCAGCTTGAGCGGGGACCAAGAGACCCAGTACTTC. Residues: CASSLSGDQETQYF.

V is TRBV10-2 and J is TRBJ1-2; the D gene is possibly TRBD1 (5 bases). V was pared by 3 bases and J by 6 bases, with 17 bases between. The CDR3 is 15 residues long. Looked up from germline, CDR1 is WSHSY and CDR2 is SAAADI. Here the CDR3 DNA reads TGCGCCAGCAGTGAAAGTAACTACAGGCCTCATGGCTACACCTTC. Its translation is CASSESNYRPHGYTF.

The chain carries TRBV11-2 and TRBJ1-2; no clear D. The V and J ends lost 4 bases and 2 bases respectively, with 11 bases between them. CDR3 size: 14 residues. CDR1 is SGHAT and CDR2 is FQNNGV in the germline V gene. DNA for the CDR3: TGTGCCAGCAGCTCAGTGATTATAAACTATGGCTACACCTTC. This codes for CASSSVIINYGYTF.

J is TRBJ2-1 and V is TRBV7-2, with D tentatively TRBD2 (5 bases). Germline CDR1 reads SGHTA; CDR2 reads FQGNSA. CDR3 length equals 16 residues. Trimming cost V 0 bases and J 7 bases, with 16 bases left between them. CDR3 sequence reads: CASSLATTVGENEQFF. The CDR3 region has the DNA TGTGCCAGCAGCTTAGCGACAACGGTGGGAGAGAATGAGCAGTTCTTC.

This chain uses TRBV28 with TRBJ2-1; 9 bases align to TRBD1. Germline V gene data show CDR1 as MDHEN and CDR2 as SYDVKM. This CDR3 region has 15 residues. The J segment lost 5 bases and the V segment lost 4 bases, leaving 6 bases of the junction unmatched. The CDR3 here is CASSYRDRVDNEQFF. The CDR3 bases are TGTGCCAGCAGTTACCGGGACAGGGTAGACAATGAGCAGTTCTTC.

The genes are TRBV5-1 and TRBJ2-1; maybe TRBD1 (5 bases). Germline CDR1 reads SGHRS; CDR2 reads YFSETQ. The CDR3 is made up of 13 amino acids. The ends were cut back, 0 bases at V and 4 bases at J, with 5 bases in the middle. Here the CDR3 DNA reads TGCGCCAGCAGCTTGGGACAGTACAATGAGCAGTTCTTC. The encoded protein is CASSLGQYNEQFF.

The V gene is TRBV5-4, the J gene TRBJ1-6, with 8 bases aligning to TRBD1. This CDR3 is built from 18 residues. Trimming at V came to 4 bases and at J to 3 bases, leaving 12 bases not matched to a gene. Germline V gene data show CDR1 as SGHNT and CDR2 as YYREEE (reference sequence). Here the CDR3 reads CASSPFDRGVNYNSPLHF. CDR3 nucleotide sequence: TGTGCCAGCAGCCCATTTGACAGGGGTGTTAACTATAATTCACCCCTCCACTTT.

The chain has TRBV25-1 and TRBJ2-7; no reliable D call. V was cut by 0 bases and J by 3 bases, with 9 bases left in between. Germline V gives CDR1 MGHDK, CDR2 SYGVNS. The CDR3 runs 14 residues. Here the CDR3 reads CASSEYGAFYEQYF. In nucleotides, the CDR3 is TGTGCCAGCAGTGAATATGGAGCTTTCTACGAGCAGTACTTC.

V gene TRBV7-9 combines with J gene TRBJ2-6; 13 bases match TRBD2. Losses at the gene ends were 5 bases for V and 2 bases for J; bases not matched to a gene: 9. CDR1 SEHNR and CDR2 FQNEAQ come from the germline V gene (reference sequence). CDR3 size: 19 residues. As DNA, the CDR3 is TGTGCCAGCAGCGGTACTAGCGGGGGGGCCGCTACTGGGGCCAACGTCCTGACTTTC. As protein: CASSGTSGGAATGANVLTF.

The rearrangement links TRBV5-4 to TRBJ1-6; D possibly corresponds to TRBD1 (5 bases). The germline V gene has CDR1 SGHNT and CDR2 YYREEE (reference sequence). CDR3 length equals 13 residues. Trimming removed 3 bases from V and 11 bases from J, with 12 bases in between. The CDR3 DNA reads as TGTGCCAGCAGCTCCCCAGGGATTGCACCCCTCCACTTT. Translated, it gives CASSSPGIAPLHF.

As DNA, the CDR3 is TGTGCCAGCAGAGGGACAGGGGTTGTAAGGGGCTACACCTTC. Translating gives CASRGTGVVRGYTF. V and J are TRBV28 and TRBJ1-2; 10 bases are shared with TRBD1. The ends lost 6 bases at V and 8 bases at J; junction bases unmatched: 9. Germline CDR1 and CDR2: MDHEN and SYDVKM. The length of the CDR3 is 14 residues.

The chain has TRBV4-1 and TRBJ1-5; 10 positions agree with TRBD1. Per germline, CDR1 MGHRA and CDR2 YSYEKL. The CDR3 loop spans 16 amino acids. V lost 4 bases, J lost 11 bases, and 14 bases stayed unmatched. The CDR3 loop reads CASSPGRTGGLTAQHF. CDR3 coding DNA: TGCGCCAGCAGCCCAGGGCGGACAGGGGGTTTGACAGCCCAGCATTTT.

The V and J genes are TRBV10-2 and TRBJ1-4, with D perhaps TRBD1 (5 bases). The CDR3 has 15 amino acids. V lost 6 bases and J 0 bases, leaving 11 bases between the germline ends. Germline CDR1 is WSHSY and CDR2 is SAAADI. The CDR3 sequence is CASSVGGATNEKLFF. The CDR3 nucleotides read TGCGCCAGCAGCGTAGGAGGGGCAACTAATGAAAAACTGTTTTTT.